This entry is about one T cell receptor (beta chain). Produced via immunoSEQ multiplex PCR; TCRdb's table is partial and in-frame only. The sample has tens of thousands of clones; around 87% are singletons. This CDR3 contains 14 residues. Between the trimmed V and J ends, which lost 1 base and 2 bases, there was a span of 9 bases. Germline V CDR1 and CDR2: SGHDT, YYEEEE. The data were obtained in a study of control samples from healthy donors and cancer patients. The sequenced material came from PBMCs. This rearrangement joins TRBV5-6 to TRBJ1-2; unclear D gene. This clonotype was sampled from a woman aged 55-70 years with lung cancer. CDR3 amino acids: CASSLRDTNYGYTF. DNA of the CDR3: TGTGCCAGCAGCTTGCGTGACACCAACTATGGCTACACCTTC.